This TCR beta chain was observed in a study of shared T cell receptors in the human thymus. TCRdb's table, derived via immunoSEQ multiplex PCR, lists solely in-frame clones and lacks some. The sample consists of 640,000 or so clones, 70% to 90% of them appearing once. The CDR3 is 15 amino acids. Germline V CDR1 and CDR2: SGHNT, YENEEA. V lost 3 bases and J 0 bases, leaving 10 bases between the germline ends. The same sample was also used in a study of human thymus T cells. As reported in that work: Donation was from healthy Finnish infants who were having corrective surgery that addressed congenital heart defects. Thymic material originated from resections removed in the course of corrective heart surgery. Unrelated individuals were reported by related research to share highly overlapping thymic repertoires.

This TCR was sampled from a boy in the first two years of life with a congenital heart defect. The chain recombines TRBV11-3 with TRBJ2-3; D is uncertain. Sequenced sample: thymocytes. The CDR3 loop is CASSLSSSSTDTQYF. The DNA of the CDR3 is TGTGCCAGCAGCTTGAGTAGCTCTAGCACAGATACGCAGTATTTT.